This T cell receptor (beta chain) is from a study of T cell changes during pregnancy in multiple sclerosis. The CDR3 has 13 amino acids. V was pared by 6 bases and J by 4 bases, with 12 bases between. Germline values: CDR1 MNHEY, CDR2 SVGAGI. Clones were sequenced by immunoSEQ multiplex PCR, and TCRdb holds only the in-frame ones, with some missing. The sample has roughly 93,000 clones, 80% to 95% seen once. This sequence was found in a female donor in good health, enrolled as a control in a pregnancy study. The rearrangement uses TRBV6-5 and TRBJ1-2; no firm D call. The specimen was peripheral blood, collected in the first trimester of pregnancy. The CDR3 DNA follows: TGTGCCAGCAGGGTGACGGGGAGCTATGGCTACACCTTC. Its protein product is CASRVTGSYGYTF.